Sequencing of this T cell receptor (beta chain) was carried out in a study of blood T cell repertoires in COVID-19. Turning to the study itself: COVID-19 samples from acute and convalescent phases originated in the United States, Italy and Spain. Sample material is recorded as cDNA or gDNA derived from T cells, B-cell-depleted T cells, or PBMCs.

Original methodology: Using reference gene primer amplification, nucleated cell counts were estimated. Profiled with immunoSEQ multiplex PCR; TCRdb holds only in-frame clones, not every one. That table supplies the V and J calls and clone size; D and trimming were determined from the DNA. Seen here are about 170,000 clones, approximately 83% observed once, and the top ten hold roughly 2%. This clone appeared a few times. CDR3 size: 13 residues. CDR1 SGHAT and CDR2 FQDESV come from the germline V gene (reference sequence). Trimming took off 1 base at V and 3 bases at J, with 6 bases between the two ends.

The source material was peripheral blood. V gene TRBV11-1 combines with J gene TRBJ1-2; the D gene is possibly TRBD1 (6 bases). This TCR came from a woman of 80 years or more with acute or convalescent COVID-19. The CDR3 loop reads CASSLGQDYGYTF. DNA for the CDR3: TGTGCCAGCAGCTTAGGACAGGACTATGGCTACACCTTC.